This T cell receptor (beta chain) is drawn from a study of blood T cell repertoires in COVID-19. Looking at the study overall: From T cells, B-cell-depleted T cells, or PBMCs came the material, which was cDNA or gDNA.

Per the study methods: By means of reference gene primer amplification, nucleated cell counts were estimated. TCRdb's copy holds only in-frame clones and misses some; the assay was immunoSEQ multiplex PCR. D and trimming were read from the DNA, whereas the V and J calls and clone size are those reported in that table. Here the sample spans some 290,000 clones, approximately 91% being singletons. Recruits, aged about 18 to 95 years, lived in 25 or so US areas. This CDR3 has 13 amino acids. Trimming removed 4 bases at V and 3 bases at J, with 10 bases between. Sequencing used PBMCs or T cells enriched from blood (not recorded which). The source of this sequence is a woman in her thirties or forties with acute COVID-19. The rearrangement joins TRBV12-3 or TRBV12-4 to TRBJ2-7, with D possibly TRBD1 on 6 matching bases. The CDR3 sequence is CASSSQGSYEQYF. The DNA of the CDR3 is TGTGCCAGCAGTTCGCAGGGGAGCTACGAGCAGTACTTC.